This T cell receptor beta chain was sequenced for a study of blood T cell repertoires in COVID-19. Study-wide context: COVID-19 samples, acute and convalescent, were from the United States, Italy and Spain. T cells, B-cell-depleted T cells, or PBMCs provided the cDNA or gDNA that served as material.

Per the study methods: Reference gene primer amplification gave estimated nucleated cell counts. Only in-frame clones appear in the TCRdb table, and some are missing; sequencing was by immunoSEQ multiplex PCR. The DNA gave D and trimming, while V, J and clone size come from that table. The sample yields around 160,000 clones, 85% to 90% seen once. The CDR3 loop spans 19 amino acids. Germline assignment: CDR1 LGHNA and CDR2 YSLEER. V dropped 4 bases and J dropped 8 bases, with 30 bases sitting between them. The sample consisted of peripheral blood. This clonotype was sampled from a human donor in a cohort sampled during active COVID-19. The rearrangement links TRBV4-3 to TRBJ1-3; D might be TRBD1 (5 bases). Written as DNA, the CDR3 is TGCGCCAGCAGCCTCCCTACCCACAAGGGGCCAGCTGGGGTTTACACCATATATTTT. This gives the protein CASSLPTHKGPAGVYTIYF.